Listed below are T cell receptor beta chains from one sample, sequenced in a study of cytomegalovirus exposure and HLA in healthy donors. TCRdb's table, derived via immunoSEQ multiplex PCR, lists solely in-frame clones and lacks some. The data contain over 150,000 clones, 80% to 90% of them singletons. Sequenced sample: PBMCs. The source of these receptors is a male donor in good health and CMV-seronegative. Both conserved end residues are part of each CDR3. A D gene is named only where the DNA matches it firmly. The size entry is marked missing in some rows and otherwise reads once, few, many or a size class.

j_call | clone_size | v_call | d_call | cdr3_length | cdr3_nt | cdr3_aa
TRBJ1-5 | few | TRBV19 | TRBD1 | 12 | TGTGCCAGCCAGGGGGCTCGTCAGCCCCAGCATTTT | CASQGARQPQHF
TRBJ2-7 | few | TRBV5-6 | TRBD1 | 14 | TGTGCCAGCAGTGACAGGGTAGGTCAGTACGAGCAGTACTTC | CASSDRVGQYEQYF
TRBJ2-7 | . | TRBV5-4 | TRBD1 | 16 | TGTGCCAGCAGCCCGAGGACAGGCGTACACTCCTACGAGCAGTACTTC | CASSPRTGVHSYEQYF
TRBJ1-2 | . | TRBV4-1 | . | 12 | TGCGCCAGCAGCCAAGACGGCAGGGGCTACACCTTC | CASSQDGRGYTF
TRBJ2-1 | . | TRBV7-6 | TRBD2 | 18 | TGTGCCAGCAGCTTAGTGGCGGGGGGGGTTAGCAGCGACAATGAGCAGTTCTTC | CASSLVAGGVSSDNEQFF
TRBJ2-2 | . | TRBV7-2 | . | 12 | TGTGCCAGCAGCTTATCCCGTGGGGAGCTGTTTTTT | CASSLSRGELFF
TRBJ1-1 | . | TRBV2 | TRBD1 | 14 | TGTGCCAGCAGTGAAGAGGCAGGGGGACCTGAAGCTTTCTTT | CASSEEAGGPEAFF
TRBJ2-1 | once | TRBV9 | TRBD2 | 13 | TGTGCCAGCAACCCAGCGGGGTACAATGAGCAGTTCTTC | CASNPAGYNEQFF
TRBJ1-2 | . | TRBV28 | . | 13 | TGTGCCAGCAGTTCCGACAGACTCTATGGCTACACCTTC | CASSSDRLYGYTF
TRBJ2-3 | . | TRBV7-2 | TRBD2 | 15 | TGTGCCAGCAGCACGCAAGCGGGAGTAGTAGATACGCAGTATTTT | CASSTQAGVVDTQYF
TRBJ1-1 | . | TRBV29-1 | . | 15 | TGCAGCGTTGAAAATTGGACAGCGAAGAACACTGAAGCTTTCTTT | CSVENWTAKNTEAFF
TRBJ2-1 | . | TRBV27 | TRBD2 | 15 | TGTGCCAGCAGACAGACTAGCGGGGGGGCAAATGAGCAGTTCTTC | CASRQTSGGANEQFF
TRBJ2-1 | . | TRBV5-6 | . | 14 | TGTGCCAGCAGCTGGTGGCGGACTTACAATGAGCAGTTCTTC | CASSWWRTYNEQFF
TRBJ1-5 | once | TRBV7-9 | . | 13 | TGTGCCAGCAGCTCGACCGGACAGCAGCCCCAGCATTTT | CASSSTGQQPQHF
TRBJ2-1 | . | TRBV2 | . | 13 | TGTGCCAGCAGTGTATCCCAGCGCAATGAGCAGTTCTTC | CASSVSQRNEQFF
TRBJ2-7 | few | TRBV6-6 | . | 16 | TGTGCCAGCAGTTACTTGGCAGGGCCCCCCACCTACGAGCAGTACTTC | CASSYLAGPPTYEQYF
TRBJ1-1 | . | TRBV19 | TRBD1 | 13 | TGTGCCAGTAGTCCTCGGACAGGATCTGAAGCTTTCTTT | CASSPRTGSEAFF
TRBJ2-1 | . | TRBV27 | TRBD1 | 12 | TGTGCCACACAGGGGGCGATTAATGAGCAGTTCTTC | CATQGAINEQFF
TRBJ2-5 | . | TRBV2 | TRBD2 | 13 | TGTGCCCGCCACGGCCGGGGGGAAGAGACCCAGTACTTC | CARHGRGEETQYF
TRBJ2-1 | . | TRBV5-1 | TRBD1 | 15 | TGCGCCAGCAGCAACCGGGACAGGAACTACAATGAGCAGTTCTTC | CASSNRDRNYNEQFF
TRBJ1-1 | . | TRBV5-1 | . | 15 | TGCGCCAGCAGCTCGCCCGGGGGTTGGGACACTGAAGCTTTCTTT | CASSSPGGWDTEAFF
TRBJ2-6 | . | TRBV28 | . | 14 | TGTGCCAGCAGTTTTAGCTCTGGGGCCAACGTCCTGACTTTC | CASSFSSGANVLTF
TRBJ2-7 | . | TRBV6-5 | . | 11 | TGTGCCAGCAGTCAGGGGTCTGAGCAGTACTTC | CASSQGSEQYF
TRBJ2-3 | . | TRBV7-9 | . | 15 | TGTGCCAGCAGCTTCGGGAGCGATAGCACAGATACGCAGTATTTT | CASSFGSDSTDTQYF